Shown below are 19 T cell receptor beta chains from a single sample sequenced in a study of blood T cell repertoires in COVID-19. Clones were sequenced by immunoSEQ multiplex PCR, and TCRdb holds only the in-frame ones, with some missing. Of some 460,000 clones detected, 87% appear once; the ten largest clones hold approximately 2%. Specimen: PBMCs or T cells enriched from blood (not recorded which). The receptors originated from a woman in her late teens or twenties with acute COVID-19.

This chain uses TRBV27 with TRBJ1-1, with D tentatively TRBD1 (6 bases). This CDR3 is built from 14 residues. V dropped 1 base and J dropped 8 bases, with 14 bases sitting between them. From germline, CDR1 is MNHEY and CDR2 SMNVEV (reference sequence). CDR3 amino acids: CASSLWKQGGEAFF. The CDR3 DNA is TGTGCCAGCAGTTTATGGAAACAGGGAGGGGAAGCTTTCTTT.

The chain is built from TRBV29-1 and TRBJ2-1; 7 positions agree with TRBD2. Trimming at V came to 0 bases and at J to 6 bases, leaving 2 bases not matched to a gene. The CDR3 has 13 residues. Germline V gives CDR1 SQVTM, CDR2 ANQGSEA. CDR3 nucleotides: TGCAGCGTTGAAGATAGGACTAGCAATGAGCAGTTCTTC. This translates into CSVEDRTSNEQFF.

The chain couples TRBV5-1 to TRBJ1-1; tentatively, D is TRBD1 (5 bases). This CDR3 contains 12 residues. The germline V and J ends were trimmed by 5 bases and 4 bases, with 9 bases remaining between them. Germline V gene sequence: CDR1 SGHRS, CDR2 YFSETQ. CDR3 nucleotides: TGCGCCAGCAGGCGGGGGGTCACTGAAGCTTTCTTT. Encoded protein: CASRRGVTEAFF. Supplemented by reference TRBV5-1 and TRBJ1-1, the full variable domain reads KAGVTQTPRYLIKTRGQQVTLSCSPISGHRSVSWYQQTPGQGLQFLFEYFSETQRNKGNFPGRFSGRQFSNSRSEMNVSTLELGDSALYLCASRRGVTEAFFGQGTRLTVV.

This chain joins TRBV7-9 and TRBJ2-2, with D tentatively TRBD1 (5 bases). Germline V gives CDR1 SEHNR, CDR2 FQNEAQ (reference sequence). The CDR3 is 14 residues long. Trimming removed 3 bases from V and 4 bases from J, with 9 bases in between. CDR3 coding DNA: TGTGCCAGCAGCTTGAGTGGGGCCACCGGGGAGCTGTTTTTT. It specifies CASSLSGATGELFF.

The rearrangement links TRBV28 to TRBJ2-1, with 7 bases identical to TRBD2. Germline-derived CDR1 and CDR2 are MDHEN and SYDVKM. V lost 6 bases to trimming and J lost 6 bases; unmatched junction nucleotides: 20. There are 18 residues in the CDR3. CDR3 DNA: TGTGCCAGCAGCTCCGTATTGGCGGGAGACGTCTCCGGCAATGAGCAGTTCTTC. Translated, it gives CASSSVLAGDVSGNEQFF.

The table lists this clone with a few counts. The V gene is TRBV11-1, the J gene TRBJ1-1; 8 bases are shared with TRBD1. This CDR3 is 14 amino acids long. J lost 0 bases, V lost 6 bases, and 3 bases had no gene match. From germline, CDR1 is SGHAT and CDR2 FQDESV (reference sequence). CDR3 sequence reads: CASRGQAMNTEAFF. The CDR3 DNA reads as TGTGCCAGCAGGGGACAGGCAATGAACACTGAAGCTTTCTTT.

V and J are TRBV5-4 and TRBJ1-1; D is unclear. Germline V CDR1 and CDR2: SGHNT, YYREEE (reference sequence). V lost 4 bases to trimming and J lost 7 bases, with 17 bases between them. The CDR3 is made up of 14 amino acids. This chain's CDR3 is CASSMAHPNNEAFF. In DNA form, the CDR3 reads TGTGCCAGCAGCATGGCACACCCAAATAATGAAGCTTTCTTT.

This chain uses TRBV6-2 or TRBV6-3 with TRBJ2-1; 7 nucleotides line up with TRBD2. Per germline, CDR1 MNHEY and CDR2 SVGEGT. The CDR3 spans 15 residues. Trimming at V came to 5 bases and at J to 7 bases, leaving 11 bases not matched to a gene. CDR3 coding DNA: TGTGCCAGCAGTGCTCGGGACTACGCGAGAAATGAGCAGTTCTTC. Translated, it gives CASSARDYARNEQFF.

The chain couples TRBV9 to TRBJ2-5; maybe TRBD2 (5 bases). Germline assignment: CDR1 SGDLS and CDR2 YYNGEE. Trimming took 3 bases from V and 1 from J, leaving 10 bases between them. The length of the CDR3 is 14 residues. CDR3 sequence reads: CASSGVSGQETQYF. CDR3 coding DNA: TGTGCCAGCAGCGGGGTCAGCGGCCAAGAGACCCAGTACTTC.

The chain combines TRBV7-2 with TRBJ2-1; a weak D match, TRBD1 (6 bases). The germline CDR1 and CDR2 sequences are SGHTA and FQGNSA. The CDR3 covers 13 residues. V lost 4 bases and J 6 bases, leaving 10 bases between the germline ends. The CDR3 here is CASSSTGINEQFF. The CDR3 nucleotides are TGTGCCAGCAGCTCGACAGGAATCAATGAGCAGTTCTTC.

J is TRBJ2-5 and V is TRBV15; 8 bases match TRBD1. V trimming: 1 base; J trimming: 4 bases; junction bases outside the gene matches: 8. This CDR3 is built from 16 residues. The germline gives CDR1 LNHNV, CDR2 YYDKDF (reference sequence). CDR3 sequence: CATSRGHGTGLETQYF. The CDR3 nucleotides are TGTGCCACCAGCAGAGGCCACGGGACAGGCCTAGAGACCCAGTACTTC. Using reference TRBV15 and TRBJ2-5 for the parts outside the CDR3, the full variable domain is DAMVIQNPRYQVTQFGKPVTLSCSQTLNHNVMYWYQQKSSQAPKLLFHYYDKDFNNEADTPDNFQSRRPNTSFCFLDIRSPGLGDTAMYLCATSRGHGTGLETQYFGPGTRLLVL.

The J gene is TRBJ1-1, the V gene TRBV19, with 10 bases aligning to TRBD1. Germline V gene lookup returns CDR1 LNHDA and CDR2 SQIVND (reference sequence). Unmatched junction bases numbered 4, after V lost 7 bases and J lost 5 bases. This CDR3 contains 13 residues. CDR3 coding DNA: TGTGCCAGTATACGGGACAGGGGAACTGAAGCTTTCTTT. It yields the protein CASIRDRGTEAFF. The full variable domain, its missing parts supplied by reference TRBV19 and TRBJ1-1, is DGGITQSPKYLFRKEGQNVTLSCEQNLNHDAMYWYRQDPGQGLRLIYYSQIVNDFQKGDIAEGYSVSREKKESFPLTVTSAQKNPTAFYLCASIRDRGTEAFFGQGTRLTVV.

The rearrangement joins TRBV4-1 to TRBJ1-1, with TRBD1 matching 9 bases. CDR1 is MGHRA and CDR2 is YSYEKL in the germline V gene. V lost 5 bases, J lost 4 bases, and 8 bases stayed unmatched. The CDR3 length is 15 residues. CDR3 bases: TGCGCCAGCAGCTCAGGACAGGGGCTACTCACTGAAGCTTTCTTT. This sequence encodes CASSSGQGLLTEAFF.

The rearrangement joins TRBV7-8 to TRBJ2-7; perhaps TRBD2 as D (6 bases). Looked up from germline, CDR1 is SGHVS and CDR2 is FQNEAQ. Trimming took 2 bases from V and 4 from J, leaving 18 bases between them. The CDR3 covers 16 residues. CDR3 amino acids: CASSLRPTGVGYEQYF. In nucleotides, the CDR3 is TGTGCCAGCAGCTTACGCCCCACGGGAGTGGGGTACGAGCAGTACTTC. Looking up the rest from reference TRBV7-8 and TRBJ2-7 gives the full variable domain: GAGVSQSPRYKVAKRGQDVALRCDPISGHVSLFWYQQALGQGPEFLTYFQNEAQLDKSGLPSDRFFAERPEGSVSTLKIQRTQQEDSAVYLCASSLRPTGVGYEQYFGPGTRLTVT.

V gene TRBV11-3 combines with J gene TRBJ2-6; D is undetermined. CDR3 size: 13 residues. From germline, CDR1 is SGHNT and CDR2 YENEEA. V lost 1 base and J lost 6, with 4 bases in between. In DNA form, the CDR3 reads TGTGCCAGCAGCTTAGGCGAGGCCAACGTCCTGACTTTC. This gives the protein CASSLGEANVLTF.

The rearrangement links TRBV7-3 to TRBJ1-1; TRBD1 is a possible D gene (5 bases). Trimming shortened V by 5 bases and J by 4 bases, and 11 bases separated the two germline ends. The CDR3 totals 13 residues. The germline CDR1 and CDR2 sequences are SGHTA and FQGTGA. The CDR3 bases are TGTGCCAGCAGCCTCGACAGAACCACTGAAGCTTTCTTT. The encoded protein is CASSLDRTTEAFF.

This clone has a single count. The chain uses TRBV5-1 and TRBJ1-1; unclear D gene. The length of the CDR3 is 14 residues. The V and J ends lost 0 bases and 2 bases respectively, with 8 bases between them. Germline V gives CDR1 SGHRS, CDR2 YFSETQ. CDR3 sequence: CASSLASLNTEAFF. In DNA, the CDR3 is TGCGCCAGCAGCTTGGCCTCGCTAAACACTGAAGCTTTCTTT. The entire variable domain, with the rest obtained from reference TRBV5-1 and TRBJ1-1, is as follows: KAGVTQTPRYLIKTRGQQVTLSCSPISGHRSVSWYQQTPGQGLQFLFEYFSETQRNKGNFPGRFSGRQFSNSRSEMNVSTLELGDSALYLCASSLASLNTEAFFGQGTRLTVV.

This clone was detected a few times. The gene calls are TRBV27 and TRBJ1-6; 8 positions agree with TRBD1. With V trimmed by 1 base and J by 9 bases, 14 bases remained unmatched. In germline, CDR1 is MNHEY, CDR2 SMNVEV (reference sequence). The CDR3 loop spans 18 amino acids. The CDR3 sequence: CASSLFFSPGQAFSPLHF. The CDR3 DNA reads TGTGCCAGCAGTTTATTTTTTTCTCCGGGACAGGCTTTTTCACCCCTCCACTTT.

V usage is TRBV3-1 (or the pseudogene TRBV3-2) and J usage is TRBJ2-2, with 8 bases lining up with TRBD2. The CDR3 spans 16 residues. With V trimmed by 0 bases and J by 5 bases, 5 bases remained unmatched. The germline V gene encodes CDR1 LGHDT and CDR2 YNNKEL (reference sequence). The CDR3 DNA follows: TGTGCCAGCAGCCAAGAGGCGGGGGGACGGACCGGGGAGCTGTTTTTT. Its protein is CASSQEAGGRTGELFF.